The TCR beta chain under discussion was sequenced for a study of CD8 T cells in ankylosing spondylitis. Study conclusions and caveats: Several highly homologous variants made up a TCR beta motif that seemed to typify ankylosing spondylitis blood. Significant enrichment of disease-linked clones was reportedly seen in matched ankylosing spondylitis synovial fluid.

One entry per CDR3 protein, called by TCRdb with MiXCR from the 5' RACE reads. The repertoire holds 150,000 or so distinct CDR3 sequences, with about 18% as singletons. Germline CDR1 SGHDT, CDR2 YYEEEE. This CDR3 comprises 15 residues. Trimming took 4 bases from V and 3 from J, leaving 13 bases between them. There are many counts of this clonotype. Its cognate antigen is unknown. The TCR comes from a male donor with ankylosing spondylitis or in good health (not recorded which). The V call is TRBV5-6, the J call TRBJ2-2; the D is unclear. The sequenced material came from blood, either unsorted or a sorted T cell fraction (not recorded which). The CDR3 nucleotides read TGTGCCAGCAGCATAAGTATTCTGGACACCGGGGAGCTGTTTTTT. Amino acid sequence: CASSISILDTGELFF.